This T cell receptor (beta chain) was obtained from a study of blood T cell repertoires in COVID-19. Study information: Specimens from acute and convalescent COVID-19 originated in the United States, Italy and Spain. The cDNA or gDNA used as material had been derived from T cells, B-cell-depleted T cells, or PBMCs.

Per the original data handling: Nucleated cell number was recorded as an estimate derived from reference gene primer amplification. The repertoire was sequenced with immunoSEQ multiplex PCR; TCRdb's copy has only in-frame clones and lacks some. The V and J calls and clone size are taken from that table; D and trimming were inferred from the DNA. The table includes about 200,000 clones, nearly 90% detected once. V was pared by 3 bases and J by 2 bases, with 7 bases between. The CDR3 has 13 residues. Germline V gives CDR1 MNHNS, CDR2 SASEGT. Sequences were obtained from peripheral blood. The sequence was obtained from a man between 60 and 75 years old with active or convalescent COVID-19. The chain employs TRBV6-1 and TRBJ1-2; no clear D. The CDR3 sequence: CASSEHTNYGYTF. The CDR3 region has the DNA TGTGCCAGCAGTGAGCACACCAACTATGGCTACACCTTC.